Listed here are 21 T cell receptor beta chains from one sample, sequenced in a study of CD8+CD57+ T cells in acquired aplastic anemia. The study profiled TCR beta VDJ and CDR3 using genomic DNA as template. TCRdb redid the calling of the reads with MiXCR, one entry per CDR3 protein. The profile covers more than 100,000 distinct CDR3 sequences, with about 40% appearing a single time and 8.4% taken by the ten largest. The sequencing input was sorted CD4+, CD8+, or CD8+CD57+ T cells (not recorded which) from PBMCs. These receptors were obtained from a human donor in good health, serving as a control.

V is TRBV5-6 and J is TRBJ2-6, with D uncertain. CDR1 and CDR2 (germline): SGHDT, YYEEEE. Deletions cut 0 bases from V and 0 bases from J, with 7 bases between. The CDR3 covers 16 residues. CDR3 residues: CASSLGWISGANVLTF. CDR3 DNA sequence: TGTGCCAGCAGCTTGGGATGGATCTCTGGGGCCAACGTCCTGACTTTC. Supplemented by reference TRBV5-6 and TRBJ2-6, the full variable domain reads DAGVTQSPTHLIKTRGQQVTLRCSPKSGHDTVSWYQQALGQGPQFIFQYYEEEERQRGNFPDRFSGHQFPNYSSELNVNALLLGDSALYLCASSLGWISGANVLTFGAGSRLTVL.

Many counts were recorded for this clonotype. The V and J genes are TRBV29-1 and TRBJ1-2; D call uncertain. The V gene's germline CDR1 is SQVTM and CDR2 ANQGSEA. V lost 2 bases and J 2 bases, leaving 6 bases between the germline ends. The CDR3 covers 12 residues. The CDR3 coding sequence is TGCAGCGTTGAATTTGGGAACTATGGCTACACCTTC. Translating gives CSVEFGNYGYTF.

This clonotype was recorded many times. The chain recombines TRBV7-9 with TRBJ1-2; 9 nucleotides agree with TRBD1. V lost 6 bases to trimming and J lost 11 bases; unmatched junction nucleotides: 7. Germline V gene lookup returns CDR1 SEHNR and CDR2 FQNEAQ (reference sequence). This CDR3 contains 12 residues. CDR3 coding DNA: TGTGCCAGCAGACCCCAGGACAGGGGATACACCTTC. Translation gives CASRPQDRGYTF.

This clonotype was observed a few times. The chain carries TRBV19 and TRBJ1-2; the D gene is possibly TRBD1 (6 bases). V was cut by 7 bases and J by 8 bases, with 17 bases left in between. The CDR3 has 13 amino acids. CDR1 is LNHDA and CDR2 is SQIVND in the germline V gene (reference sequence). The CDR3 loop is CASTSARGRGYTF. DNA for the CDR3: TGTGCCAGTACGTCAGCCAGGGGTCGGGGCTACACCTTC.

V and J are TRBV7-8 and TRBJ1-5, with 7 positions matching TRBD1. This CDR3 is 15 amino acids long. The germline V gene encodes CDR1 SGHVS and CDR2 FQNEAQ. The J segment lost 1 base and the V segment lost 5 bases, leaving 5 bases of the junction unmatched. The CDR3 loop is CASSPDRVSNQPQHF. In DNA form, the CDR3 reads TGTGCCAGCAGCCCAGACAGGGTGAGCAATCAGCCCCAGCATTTT.

Regarding this clonotype: This could be a read error, since a much larger clone is one nucleotide away. The chain is built from TRBV11-2 and TRBJ1-1, with 9 bases lining up with TRBD1. Germline CDR1 and CDR2: SGHAT and FQNNGV. The length of the CDR3 is 14 residues. In DNA, the CDR3 is TGTGTCAGCAGGGAACAGGGGGCTGACACTGAAGCTTTCTTT. As protein: CVSREQGADTEAFF.

The rearrangement uses TRBV11-1 and TRBJ2-3; 9 nucleotides line up with TRBD2. There are 16 residues in the CDR3. The ends lost 4 bases at V and 1 base at J; junction bases unmatched: 6. Germline values: CDR1 SGHAT, CDR2 FQDESV (reference sequence). The CDR3: CASSSQWTSGTDTQYF. The CDR3, as DNA: TGTGCCAGCAGCTCACAATGGACTAGCGGCACAGATACGCAGTATTTT.

The chain is built from TRBV5-6 and TRBJ2-7; 10 nucleotides match TRBD1. V shed 3 bases and J 6 bases; nucleotides not matched to a gene: 15. The germline gives CDR1 SGHDT, CDR2 YYEEEE. This CDR3 contains 17 residues. The CDR3 DNA reads as TGTGCCAGCAGCTACCAATCTATCCGGGACAGGGGACTCGAGCAGTACTTC. It encodes CASSYQSIRDRGLEQYF.

This clonotype occurred many times. V usage is TRBV12-3 or TRBV12-4 and J usage is TRBJ1-6, with D possibly being TRBD1 (5 bases). With 5 bases removed from V and 7 bases from J, the gap between germline ends came to 12 bases. The CDR3 contains 14 residues. CDR3 amino acids: CASSPRDLNSPLHF. Here the CDR3 DNA reads TGTGCCAGCAGTCCCCGGGACCTCAATTCACCCCTCCACTTT.

Ten or more counts support this clonotype. This chain links TRBV7-7 with TRBJ2-5, with 8 positions matching TRBD2. The CDR3 sequence is 15 residues long. Unmatched junction bases numbered 7, after V lost 3 bases and J lost 4 bases. In germline, CDR1 is SSHAT, CDR2 FNYEAQ (reference sequence). CDR3 loop: CASSLGLRGGETQYF. The CDR3 DNA reads TGTGCCAGCAGCTTGGGCCTCCGGGGGGGAGAGACCCAGTACTTC.

This clonotype was counted at least ten times. The chain is built from TRBV7-8 and TRBJ2-2; D perhaps matches TRBD1 (6 bases). The CDR3 is made up of 15 amino acids. V lost 5 bases, J lost 7 bases, and 17 bases lay in between. Per the germline V gene, CDR1 is SGHVS and CDR2 is FQNEAQ. The CDR3 here is CASSAPGVRSGELFF. The CDR3 bases are TGTGCCAGCAGCGCCCCAGGGGTTCGTAGCGGGGAGCTGTTTTTT.

This clonotype came up many times. This CDR3 reads CASSFSGGNQPQHF. CDR3 in DNA: TGTGCCAGTAGTTTCTCCGGGGGCAATCAGCCCCAGCATTTT. The V call is TRBV19, the J call TRBJ1-5; no firm D call. Trimming left V 5 bases short and J 2 bases short, with 10 bases between. CDR1 is LNHDA, CDR2 SQIVND, per germline (reference sequence). The CDR3 has 14 residues.

J is TRBJ2-3 and V is TRBV7-2; the D is unclear. This CDR3 comprises 12 residues. The V end lost 1 base, the J end lost 5 bases, and 4 bases lay between the germline ends. Germline V CDR1 and CDR2: SGHTA, FQGNSA. The CDR3 coding sequence is TGTGCCAGCAGCTTAGGGTTAGATACGCAGTATTTT. It codes for CASSLGLDTQYF.

This rearrangement joins TRBV19 to TRBJ1-5; D may be TRBD1 (6 bases). Trimming took 3 bases from V and 9 from J, leaving 12 bases between them. CDR3 size: 13 residues. CDR1 and CDR2 from the germline V gene are LNHDA and SQIVND (reference sequence). CDR3 region: CASSMTTGPPQHF. DNA for the CDR3: TGTGCCAGTAGTATGACCACAGGGCCGCCCCAGCATTTT. Full variable domain (rest looked up from reference TRBV19 and TRBJ1-5): DGGITQSPKYLFRKEGQNVTLSCEQNLNHDAMYWYRQDPGQGLRLIYYSQIVNDFQKGDIAEGYSVSREKKESFPLTVTSAQKNPTAFYLCASSMTTGPPQHFGDGTRLSIL.

The genes are TRBV29-1 and TRBJ1-2, with 7 bases aligning to TRBD1. J was trimmed by 3 bases and V by 6 bases; bases with no gene match: 4. The CDR3 runs 12 residues. In germline, CDR1 is SQVTM, CDR2 ANQGSEA. The CDR3 loop is CSVTTGYYGYTF. CDR3 nucleotide sequence: TGCAGCGTCACGACAGGGTACTATGGCTACACCTTC.

Notes on this clonotype: One base away lies a much larger clone, so this may be a sequencing read error. The chain employs TRBV20-1 and TRBJ1-1, with a weak D call TRBD1 (5 bases). CDR3 length equals 14 residues. The ends were cut back, 2 bases at V and 3 bases at J, with 13 bases in the middle. Germline assignment: CDR1 DFQATT and CDR2 SNEGSKA (reference sequence). For the CDR3, the DNA is TGCAGTGCTAGATTGGGGGGGTCTGACACTGAAGCTTTCTTT. Translation gives CSARLGGSDTEAFF.

To note about this clonotype: A much larger clonotype is one base distant, so this may be a read error. J is TRBJ1-2 and V is TRBV12-3 or TRBV12-4; TRBD1 agrees at 8 bases. This CDR3 contains 15 residues. The CDR3 is CASSLEMGQAYGHTF. Written as DNA, the CDR3 is TGTGCCAGCAGTTTAGAGATGGGACAGGCCTATGGCCACACCTTC.

The sample holds many counts of this clonotype. V usage is TRBV19 and J usage is TRBJ1-4; D possibly corresponds to TRBD1 (5 bases). V dropped 0 bases and J dropped 11 bases, with 19 bases sitting between them. The germline CDR1 and CDR2 sequences are LNHDA and SQIVND (reference sequence). CDR3 length: 16 residues. The CDR3 DNA reads as TGTGCCAGTAGTATAGATTATCGGACACTCCCCATGAAACTGTTTTTT. It encodes CASSIDYRTLPMKLFF.

This chain uses TRBV9 with TRBJ2-2; TRBD1 is a possible D gene (5 bases). The CDR3 contains 14 residues. V was cut by 8 bases and J by 0 bases, with 11 bases left in between. Germline CDR1 reads SGDLS; CDR2 reads YYNGEE. CDR3 amino acids: CASTTTANTGELFF. CDR3 nucleotide sequence: TGTGCCAGTACCACGACAGCGAACACCGGGGAGCTGTTTTTT.

In the case of this clonotype: A much larger clone lies a single base off, so this may be a read error. The V gene is TRBV4-1, the J gene TRBJ1-4, with 9 bases identical to TRBD1. In germline, CDR1 is MGHRA, CDR2 YSYEKL. The CDR3 has 15 residues. The CDR3 reads CASSQSGTGSEKLSF. The CDR3 DNA reads TGCGCCAGCAGCCAGTCCGGGACAGGGAGTGAAAAACTGTCTTTT.

The V gene is TRBV20-1, the J gene TRBJ2-5, with TRBD2 matching over 15 bases. CDR1 is DFQATT and CDR2 is SNEGSKA in the germline V gene (reference sequence). This CDR3 is 14 amino acids long. Losses at the gene ends were 5 bases for V and 4 bases for J; bases not matched to a gene: 2. The CDR3 loop reads CSAGTSGRLETQYF. The DNA for the CDR3 is TGCAGTGCTGGGACTAGCGGGAGGTTAGAGACCCAGTACTTC.